This TCR beta chain was retrieved from a study of CD8+ T cells in alopecia areata (dated by TCRdb to 2016 to 2019). With regard to the full study: Treated patients were enrolled in an open-label pilot trial of oral tofacitinib, 5 to 10 mg twice daily, for moderate-to-severe alopecia areata. Disease severity in treated patients was measured with the SALT score, which quantifies the percentage of affected scalp surface area. TCRbeta CDR3 regions were amplified by immunoSEQ multiplex PCR with 35 Vbeta forward and 13 Jbeta reverse primers. Biopsies were taken from tofacitinib-treated patients at baseline and again at 4 and 24 weeks into treatment, and several of those patients also had a later scalp biopsy. Patients received tofacitinib for 6 to 18 months and were then followed off drug for 6 months to check for delayed response and recurrence. The study used high-throughput TCRbeta sequencing to examine T cell clonal expansion in alopecia areata, in both the C3H/HeJ mouse model and human patients. Clonality in the scalp was compared among normal scalp (n=4), patchy alopecia areata scalp (n=8), and alopecia totalis/universalis scalp (n=8). RNA came from the PAXgene miRNA kit for fixed scalp, the miRNeasy kit for PBMCs, and the RNeasy kit for mouse skin. In humans, TCRbeta sequencing was performed on scalp tissue and on sorted CD4+ and CD8+ peripheral blood T cells from healthy controls and from patients with patchy or totalis/universalis alopecia areata.

Library creation used the immunoSEQ multiplex PCR assay. RNA was extracted from all samples and reverse transcribed into cDNA, which served as template for TCR sequencing. First-strand cDNA was synthesized with SuperScript III using a 2:1 mix of oligo-dT and random hexamers. A synthetic immune receptor repertoire was used to gauge amplification bias, and whatever bias remained was removed computationally. In the original analysis: After raw reads were preprocessed to remove errors, the CDR3 was defined following IMGT conventions as running from the conserved cysteine to phenylalanine. Clonality was computed by normalizing Shannon entropy by log2 of the number of productive unique TCRs and subtracting the result from 1. CD4 or CD8 identity of scalp clones was inferred by cross-referencing scalp TCRbeta sequences with sorted blood CD4 and CD8 repertoires. TCRdb took this table from immuneACCESS and kept in-frame rearrangements with V and J called. Such tables lack part of the clones; where checked against another copy, unresolved V genes explain under half of the gap, and the rest is unexplained. For V, J and clone size, that table is used; D and trimming come from the DNA. The sample table contains about 250,000 clones; only one count was recorded for 60% of them. The ten largest clones represent about 0.88% of the sample.

V is clipped by 8 bases and J by 4 bases, and the sequence between their germline boundaries is 12 bases long. The germline V gene yields MNHNS for CDR1 and SASEGT for CDR2. Its CDR3 holds 14 amino acids, cysteine through phenylalanine. Only CDR3 DNA remains: 42 bases, in frame from the first base. Per the publication, the treatment or condition label means: oral pan-JAK inhibitor, 5-10 mg twice daily. From alopecia areata patients, peripheral blood was collected along with lesional scalp punch biopsies. PBMCs were isolated by density centrifugation and stained for CD3, CD4 and CD8, and CD4+ and CD8+ T cells were sorted on a FACSAria. Study-level results and caveats: Compared with normal scalp, lesional scalp, particularly in alopecia totalis/universalis, had higher clonality and more expanded CD8+ clones, which suggests antigenic drive. Many expanded lesional clones were found to persist in scalp and blood during tofacitinib treatment, and relapse after treatment cessation may be partly explained by this persistence. Resident alphabeta T cells in normal human skin are also sequenced, complicating scalp TCR repertoire analysis, unlike mouse skin dominated by gammadelta T cells. Because the treated cohort was small and included a single nonresponder, larger studies are needed to assess links between baseline CD8+ expansion and response. Shared TCR sequences between patients were less evident than in mice, which may be partly attributable to HLA diversity in the patient population. Scalp clonality and the number of expanded CD8+ clones among the top 100 scalp clones were significantly decreased by tofacitinib.

The table lists this clone with a few counts. What antigen it recognizes has not been identified. It has no much larger one-base neighbor in the sample; base qualities were not kept. The TCR comes from a human donor with alopecia areata. This chain joins TRBV6-1 to TRBJ1-6; the D gene lacks a confident call. The sequences come from CD4+ T cells sorted from blood, collected at roughly week 52, from a patient treated with tofacitinib. The DNA sequence is TGTGCCAGCGGGCAGATCGATTATAATTCACCCCTCCACTTT. Translated, it gives CASGQIDYNSPLHF.